This note documents a single T cell receptor beta chain sequence. The sample is drawn from a study of Ad26.COV2.S vaccination and SARS-CoV-2 variants. Study-level information: Trial arm assignment for the donor was COV1001 Ad26.COV2.S.

TCRdb's table, derived via immunoSEQ multiplex PCR, lists solely in-frame clones and lacks some. Of about 430,000 clones listed, more than 80% are singletons. Regarding treatment: roughly 19 received Ad26.COV2.S at low or high dose, single or two shots; about five received placebo; per-sample allocation not given. Collection of the samples took place on day 63 after the first injection of vaccine or placebo. The starting material was peripheral blood, obtained in a trial of Ad26.COV2.S vaccine versus placebo. The clonotype originates from a person between 18 and 65 years old who received the Ad26.COV2.S COVID-19 vaccine or a placebo.

The CDR3 is CASSPGGLAGQETQYF. As DNA, the CDR3 is TGTGCCAGCAGCCCCGGGGGACTAGCGGGGCAAGAGACCCAGTACTTC. The gene calls are TRBV11-2 and TRBJ2-5; 13 nucleotides agree with TRBD2. Germline CDR1 reads SGHAT; CDR2 reads FQNNGV. The CDR3 consists of 16 residues. The trim removed 5 bases at V and 2 bases at J, leaving 5 bases unmatched.